The sequence of this TCR beta chain was determined in a study of blood T cell repertoires in COVID-19. Turning to the study itself: Acute and convalescent COVID-19 specimens originated in the United States, Italy and Spain.

TCRdb's table, derived via immunoSEQ multiplex PCR, lists solely in-frame clones and lacks some. This table has fewer than 350,000 clones, 87% appearing once. The age range of participants was 18 to 89 years, with residence in about two dozen US areas. Categorization into cohorts depended on clinical history that participants reported. The study counted Cohort 3 donors as recovered given two negative PCRs, clearance, or symptom resolution. The TCR sequence derives from a woman aged 40-49 years who had recovered from COVID-19. Sample: PBMCs or T cells enriched from blood (not recorded which).

In DNA, the CDR3 is TGCGCCAGCACTCGGCGGGGGGAGGTTCAAGAGACCCAGTACTTC. Translation gives CASTRRGEVQETQYF. The chain couples TRBV5-1 to TRBJ2-5; 8 nucleotides agree with TRBD2. The V gene end was trimmed by 6 bases and the J gene end by 2 bases; junction bases not matched to a gene: 9. Per the germline V gene, CDR1 is SGHRS and CDR2 is YFSETQ. CDR3 length: 15 residues.